The 15 T cell receptor beta chains in this list originate from one sample, sequenced in a study of cytomegalovirus exposure and HLA in healthy donors. PCR employed 60 Vbeta and 13 Jbeta primers. Produced via immunoSEQ multiplex PCR; TCRdb's table is partial and in-frame only. The table includes fewer than 200,000 clones, approximately 80% detected once. Sequencing was carried out using PBMCs. These receptors were obtained from a man aged 25-40 years in good health and CMV-seronegative.

The J gene is TRBJ2-1, the V gene TRBV18; perhaps TRBD1 as D (6 bases). The CDR3 spans 14 residues. The germline V gene encodes CDR1 KGHSH and CDR2 LQKENI. Trimming cost V 2 bases and J 3 bases, with 8 bases left between them. The chain's CDR3 is CASSPGRGYNEQFF. CDR3 DNA: TGTGCCAGCTCACCAGGCAGGGGCTACAATGAGCAGTTCTTC.

The rearrangement joins TRBV5-1 to TRBJ2-5; D is uncertain. The ends were cut back, 0 bases at V and 1 base at J, with 7 bases in the middle. The CDR3 is 14 amino acids. Germline V gives CDR1 SGHRS, CDR2 YFSETQ. CDR3 residues: CASSLVLGQETQYF. The CDR3 nucleotides are TGCGCCAGCAGCTTGGTTCTAGGCCAAGAGACCCAGTACTTC.

This chain uses TRBV4-3 with TRBJ2-1, with 13 bases aligning to TRBD2. V lost 3 bases and J lost 0; bases outside the gene matches: 5. The CDR3 is 18 residues long. Germline V gene sequence: CDR1 LGHNA, CDR2 YSLEER. The CDR3 sequence is CASSQGWTSGGSYNEQFF. The CDR3 DNA sequence: TGCGCCAGCAGCCAGGGCTGGACTAGCGGGGGCTCCTACAATGAGCAGTTCTTC.

J is TRBJ1-4 and V is TRBV15; D remains ambiguous. This CDR3 has 14 amino acids. The germline V gene has CDR1 LNHNV and CDR2 YYDKDF (reference sequence). V lost 1 base, J lost 5 bases, and 8 bases lay in between. DNA for the CDR3: TGTGCCACCAGCAGAGTTTGGGCAAATGAAAAACTGTTTTTT. The encoded protein is CATSRVWANEKLFF.

The gene calls are TRBV5-6 and TRBJ2-7; 7 positions agree with TRBD1. Germline lookup yields CDR1 SGHDT and CDR2 YYEEEE. The trim removed 3 bases at V and 0 bases at J, leaving 6 bases unmatched. The CDR3 is made up of 15 amino acids. CDR3 protein: CASSSDRRSSYEQYF. CDR3 DNA: TGTGCCAGCAGCTCGGACAGGCGGTCCTCCTACGAGCAGTACTTC.

Only a few counts were recorded for this clone. This chain joins TRBV6-1 and TRBJ2-7, with 10 bases fitting TRBD2. CDR3 length: 15 amino acids. V shed 6 bases and J 3 bases; nucleotides not matched to a gene: 8. Germline V gene lookup returns CDR1 MNHNS and CDR2 SASEGT. The chain's CDR3 is CASRPGLAESYEQYF. The CDR3 DNA reads TGTGCCAGCAGACCCGGACTAGCGGAGAGCTACGAGCAGTACTTC.

V is TRBV19 and J is TRBJ2-3; tentatively, D is TRBD2 (6 bases). Germline V gene sequence: CDR1 LNHDA, CDR2 SQIVND (reference sequence). CDR3 length: 17 amino acids. The germline V and J ends were trimmed by 0 bases and 2 bases, with 15 bases remaining between them. CDR3 coding DNA: TGTGCCAGTAGTATAGATCGAATAGCGGATATCACAGATACGCAGTATTTT. This codes for CASSIDRIADITDTQYF.

The rearrangement joins TRBV11-2 to TRBJ2-7; 10 nucleotides agree with TRBD2. Trimming at V came to 0 bases and at J to 8 bases, leaving 4 bases not matched to a gene. The V gene's germline CDR1 is SGHAT and CDR2 FQNNGV. The CDR3 consists of 14 residues. The CDR3 sequence is CASSLDPTSGQQYF. The CDR3, as DNA: TGTGCCAGCAGCTTAGATCCGACTAGCGGGCAGCAGTACTTC.

The chain links TRBV4-3 to TRBJ2-2; 12 bases map to TRBD2. The ends lost 2 bases at V and 3 bases at J; junction bases unmatched: 7. From germline, CDR1 is LGHNA and CDR2 YSLEER. The CDR3 runs to 18 residues. DNA of the CDR3: TGCGCCAGCAGCCAATACGGGCTAGCGGGGGGGTACACCGGGGAGCTGTTTTTT. Translated: CASSQYGLAGGYTGELFF.

V gene TRBV5-6 combines with J gene TRBJ1-2; 10 nucleotides line up with TRBD1. The J segment lost 6 bases and the V segment lost 2 bases, leaving 10 bases of the junction unmatched. The CDR3 runs 16 residues. The germline V gene has CDR1 SGHDT and CDR2 YYEEEE. CDR3 region: CASSFNKGQGMDGYTF. The CDR3, as DNA: TGTGCCAGCAGCTTCAACAAGGGACAGGGGATGGATGGCTACACCTTC.

This clone was recorded only once. This chain joins TRBV27 and TRBJ1-1, with unresolved D. This CDR3 has 14 amino acids. Germline V gene lookup returns CDR1 MNHEY and CDR2 SMNVEV (reference sequence). V was trimmed by 3 bases and J by 8 bases, leaving 16 bases between them. CDR3 residues: CASSFGVAAREAFF. The CDR3 nucleotides are TGTGCCAGCAGTTTCGGAGTAGCAGCCCGAGAAGCTTTCTTT.

J is TRBJ2-4 and V is TRBV28; TRBD1 agrees at 8 bases. Unmatched junction bases numbered 3, after V lost 6 bases and J lost 8 bases. The CDR3 contains 12 residues. CDR1 is MDHEN and CDR2 is SYDVKM in the germline V gene. CDR3 loop: CASREDRDIQYF. Written as DNA, the CDR3 is TGTGCCAGCAGGGAGGACAGGGACATTCAGTACTTC.

The J gene is TRBJ1-4, the V gene TRBV4-3, with TRBD1 matching 9 bases. Losses at the gene ends were 0 bases for V and 5 bases for J; bases not matched to a gene: 16. The germline CDR1 and CDR2 sequences are LGHNA and YSLEER. The CDR3 runs to 20 residues. CDR3 sequence reads: CASSQDGNGVRTGANEKLFF. The CDR3 nucleotides read TGCGCCAGCAGCCAAGATGGTAACGGCGTCCGGACAGGGGCCAATGAAAAACTGTTTTTT.

V gene TRBV4-3 combines with J gene TRBJ1-1; 9 bases are a match to TRBD1. The CDR3 sequence is 13 residues long. From germline, CDR1 is LGHNA and CDR2 YSLEER. V shed 2 bases, J shed 8 bases, and the junction held 3 bases outside the gene matches. The CDR3 region is CASSQPGTGEAFF. In DNA form, the CDR3 reads TGCGCCAGCAGCCAACCCGGGACAGGGGAAGCTTTCTTT.

The chain links TRBV7-9 to TRBJ2-3, with TRBD2 identical over 9 bases. Germline CDR1 is SEHNR and CDR2 is FQNEAQ (reference sequence). J was trimmed by 0 bases and V by 5 bases; bases with no gene match: 6. CDR3 length equals 16 residues. In DNA form, the CDR3 reads TGTGCCAGCAGCAAAGCTAGCGGGACTAGCACAGATACGCAGTATTTT. Protein product: CASSKASGTSTDTQYF.